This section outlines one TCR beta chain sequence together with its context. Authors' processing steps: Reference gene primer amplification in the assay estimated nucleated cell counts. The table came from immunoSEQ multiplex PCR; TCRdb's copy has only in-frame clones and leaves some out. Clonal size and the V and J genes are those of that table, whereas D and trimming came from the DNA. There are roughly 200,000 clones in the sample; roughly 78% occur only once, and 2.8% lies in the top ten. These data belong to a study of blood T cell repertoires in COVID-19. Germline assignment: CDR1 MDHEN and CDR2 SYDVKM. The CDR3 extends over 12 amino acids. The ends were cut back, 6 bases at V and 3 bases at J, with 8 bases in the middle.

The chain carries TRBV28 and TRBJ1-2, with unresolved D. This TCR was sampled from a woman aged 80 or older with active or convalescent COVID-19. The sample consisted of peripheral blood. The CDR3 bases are TGTGCCAGCAGGGCCACCGACTATGGCTACACCTTC. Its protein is CASRATDYGYTF.